These 24 T cell receptor beta chains were all obtained from the same sample, sequenced in a study of blood T cells in healthy people across ages. Then a second PCR, running about 6 to 12 cycles, was carried out with a sample-barcoded 5' primer and a J-beta primer mix. TCRdb independently ran MiXCR on the 5' RACE reads; one entry per CDR3 protein. The profile shows 630,000 or so distinct CDR3 sequences, around 31% of them singletons. Sequencing input: blood. These receptors came from a woman of 80 years or more in good health.

The chain combines TRBV20-1 with TRBJ2-2, with D maybe TRBD1 (5 bases). V shed 3 bases and J shed 5 bases, with 16 bases lying between them. Germline V gene sequence: CDR1 DFQATT, CDR2 SNEGSKA (reference sequence). This CDR3 spans 15 amino acids. The CDR3 sequence: CSARLRGLRTGELFF. In nucleotides, the CDR3 is TGCAGTGCTAGGTTAAGGGGTCTGAGGACCGGGGAGCTGTTTTTT.

As for this clonotype: Relative to the germline gene, one junction end is altered; a read error may explain this. The chain uses TRBV20-1 and TRBJ1-5, with D unclear. CDR3 length: 14 amino acids. Looked up from germline, CDR1 is DFQATT and CDR2 is SNEGSKA (reference sequence). This CDR3 is CSAGDFGGNQPQHF. The CDR3 bases are TGCAGTGCTGGAGATTTTGGCGGCAATCAGCCCCAGCATTTT.

This clonotype turned up a few times. The chain couples TRBV6-5 to TRBJ1-2, with 7 bases matching TRBD1. The CDR3 covers 15 residues. V lost 7 bases, J lost 2 bases, and 10 bases stayed unmatched. CDR1 is MNHEY, CDR2 SVGAGI, per germline. This CDR3 reads CASTLRGRGNYGYTF. The CDR3 region has the DNA TGTGCCAGCACTCTCAGGGGGAGAGGGAACTATGGCTACACCTTC.

The chain has TRBV7-2 and TRBJ2-7; D remains unclear. Germline V CDR1 and CDR2: SGHTA, FQGNSA. V gave up 3 bases and J gave up 3 bases, with 6 bases separating them. The CDR3 spans 12 residues. As DNA, the CDR3 is TGTGCCAGCAGCTTGCTTATCTACGAGCAGTACTTC. It yields the protein CASSLLIYEQYF.

This clonotype has at least ten counts. The chain recombines TRBV6-6 with TRBJ2-7, with TRBD1 matching 7 bases. There are 14 residues in the CDR3. From germline, CDR1 is MNHNY and CDR2 SVGAGI (reference sequence). Trimming cost V 10 bases and J 3 bases; bases outside gene matches: 12. The CDR3 spells CAISDRDSLYEQYF. The CDR3 nucleotides read TGTGCCATCTCAGACCGGGACAGCCTCTACGAGCAGTACTTC.

This clonotype was recorded at least ten times. The V and J genes are TRBV7-6 and TRBJ2-7; D is possibly TRBD2 (6 bases). Germline assignment: CDR1 SGHVS and CDR2 FNYEAQ. There are 14 residues in the CDR3. V lost 1 base and J 3 bases, leaving 10 bases between the germline ends. The CDR3 DNA is TGTGCCAGCAGCTTAGAGGACTACCTCTACGAGCAGTACTTC. This codes for CASSLEDYLYEQYF.

For this clonotype: Just one base apart from a much larger clone, this may be a read error. The chain joins TRBV12-3 or TRBV12-4 to TRBJ2-7; the D gene could be TRBD1 or TRBD2 (5 bases each). V shed 2 bases and J shed 7 bases, with 21 bases lying between them. There are 16 residues in the CDR3. CDR3 in amino acids: CASSLHLAGGNNEQYF. The CDR3 coding sequence is TGTGCCAGCAGTTTACATCTGGCTGGGGGTAACAATGAGCAGTACTTC.

This clonotype was seen at least ten times. The V call is TRBV5-6, the J call TRBJ1-2; possibly TRBD1 for D (6 bases). The CDR3 extends over 13 amino acids. Trimming removed 2 bases from V and 8 bases from J, with 13 bases in between. CDR1 and CDR2 (germline): SGHDT, YYEEEE. The chain's CDR3 is CASSLPRGHGYTF. The CDR3 DNA sequence: TGTGCCAGCAGCTTACCCAGGGGTCACGGCTACACCTTC.

This clonotype was picked up many times. The rearrangement joins TRBV7-9 to TRBJ1-2; 7 nucleotides line up with TRBD1. CDR3 length: 19 amino acids. V was clipped by 3 bases and J by 5 bases; unmatched bases: 21. Germline V gives CDR1 SEHNR, CDR2 FQNEAQ (reference sequence). The CDR3 coding sequence is TGTGCCAGCAGCTTTGACCCCGGGACAGATCTTCAGAAGGGGTATGGCTACACCTTC. Encoded protein: CASSFDPGTDLQKGYGYTF. The full variable domain, in which reference TRBV7-9 and TRBJ1-2 provide the parts outside the CDR3, is DTGVSQNPRHKITKRGQNVTFRCDPISEHNRLYWYRQTLGQGPEFLTYFQNEAQLEKSRLLSDRFSAERPKGSFSTLEIQRTEQGDSAMYLCASSFDPGTDLQKGYGYTFGSGTRLTVV.

This clonotype was seen ten or more times. The gene calls are TRBV5-5 and TRBJ2-1, with 11 bases matching TRBD2. V gave up 4 bases and J gave up 10 bases; unmatched junction bases: 16. The CDR3 has 17 residues. Germline values: CDR1 SGHKS, CDR2 YYEKEE (reference sequence). CDR3 region: CASSQDLGLAGGKEQFF. The CDR3 DNA reads TGTGCCAGCAGCCAAGATCTGGGGCTAGCGGGGGGTAAGGAGCAGTTCTTC. The entire variable domain, with the rest obtained from reference TRBV5-5 and TRBJ2-1, is as follows: DAGVTQSPTHLIKTRGQQVTLRCSPISGHKSVSWYQQVLGQGPQFIFQYYEKEERGRGNFPDRFSARQFPNYSSELNVNALLLGDSALYLCASSQDLGLAGGKEQFFGPGTRLTVL.

J is TRBJ1-1 and V is TRBV6-5; tentative D call: TRBD1 (5 bases). The CDR3 is 14 residues long. V lost 6 bases, J lost 5 bases, and 16 bases lay in between. Germline CDR1 reads MNHEY; CDR2 reads SVGAGI. The chain's CDR3 is CASRVAGGGTEAFF. CDR3 coding DNA: TGTGCCAGCAGAGTCGCAGGTGGGGGGACTGAAGCTTTCTTT.

This chain links TRBV20-1 with TRBJ2-1, with a possible D match to TRBD2 (7 bases). The J call may be wrong; the DNA end is better matched by TRBJ2-7. The CDR3 contains 15 residues. The germline CDR1 and CDR2 sequences are DFQATT and SNEGSKA (reference sequence). The CDR3 DNA reads as TGCAGTGCCCACTTTGGGCTGGAGGGGGGGAATGAGCAGTACTTC. Its protein product is CSAHFGLEGGNEQYF.

This clonotype was counted at least ten times. The J gene is TRBJ1-1, the V gene TRBV6-1; 7 bases map to TRBD1. Germline CDR1 and CDR2: MNHNS and SASEGT. This CDR3 is 17 amino acids long. Germline trimming cut 8 bases from V and 4 bases from J; bases unmatched to any gene: 19. DNA of the CDR3: TGTGCCAGCTGGGATGCTGCGAGGGGGCACCGGGGCACTGAAGCTTTCTTT. Translating gives CASWDAARGHRGTEAFF.

This clonotype was counted many times. The chain employs TRBV6-1 and TRBJ2-1, with D unclear. The CDR3 covers 14 residues. CDR1 is MNHNS and CDR2 is SASEGT in the germline V gene. The V and J ends lost 2 bases and 10 bases respectively, with 15 bases between them. The CDR3 DNA is TGTGCCAGCAGTGAAAGCGTTAGCCGTAGCGAGCAGTTCTTC. Translated: CASSESVSRSEQFF.

This clonotype occurred once. The chain recombines TRBV20-1 with TRBJ2-1, with 15 nucleotides matching TRBD2. This CDR3 has 15 residues. V gave up 3 bases and J gave up 9 bases; unmatched junction bases: 6. Germline CDR1 DFQATT, CDR2 SNEGSKA (reference sequence). The CDR3 sequence: CSARKPGLAGGEQFF. CDR3 DNA sequence: TGCAGTGCTAGGAAACCGGGACTAGCGGGAGGTGAGCAGTTCTTC.

In this sample, this clonotype turned up a few times. The chain couples TRBV30 to TRBJ1-4; possible D gene TRBD1, 5 bases. The CDR3 sequence is 14 residues long. Trimming shortened V by 0 bases and J by 1 base, and 6 bases separated the two germline ends. CDR1 and CDR2 (germline): GTSNPN, SVGIG (reference sequence). The CDR3 DNA reads as TGTGCCTGGAGTGTGGGGGGAACTAATGAAAAACTGTTTTTT. Amino acid sequence: CAWSVGGTNEKLFF.

The chain links TRBV7-3 to TRBJ1-6, with D perhaps TRBD1 (6 bases). Germline CDR1 reads SGHTA; CDR2 reads FQGTGA. The CDR3 runs 17 residues. V lost 5 bases and J lost 5, with 19 bases in between. The CDR3 DNA reads as TGTGCCAGCAGCGCACTTCGGACAGTGGCAAATAATTCACCCCTCCACTTT. It codes for CASSALRTVANNSPLHF.

This clonotype came up many times. The genes are TRBV7-9 and TRBJ2-5; weak D call: TRBD2 (6 bases). Trimming pared 7 bases from V and 1 base from J, leaving 13 bases between. This CDR3 contains 14 residues. Germline lookup yields CDR1 SEHNR and CDR2 FQNEAQ (reference sequence). CDR3 in DNA: TGTGCCAGCACCTTCGGGACTTTCCAAGAGACCCAGTACTTC. Translation gives CASTFGTFQETQYF.

Remarks on this clonotype: Since a much larger clone is just one base distant, this may be a read error. This sequence joins TRBV9 and TRBJ2-1; 7 bases line up with TRBD1. The CDR3 sequence is 15 residues long. After removal of 4 bases from V and 6 bases from J, the junction contained 10 bases not matched to a gene. The germline V gene encodes CDR1 SGDLS and CDR2 YYNGEE. The CDR3 DNA reads TGTGCCAGCAGCCCCGGGACAGCCGGACCCAATGAGCAGTTCTTC. Translation: CASSPGTAGPNEQFF.

The CDR3 DNA follows: TGTGCCAGCAGTTTAGGAGGGGTTTTAGCAGATACGCAGTATTTT. Amino acid sequence: CASSLGGVLADTQYF. The chain uses TRBV12-3 or TRBV12-4 and TRBJ2-3; D assignment may be TRBD1 or TRBD2 (5 bases each). The CDR3 spans 15 residues. V was cut by 1 base and J by 4 bases, with 12 bases left in between.

This clonotype was seen a handful of times. The chain recombines TRBV7-8 with TRBJ1-5; D is uncertain. From germline, CDR1 is SGHVS and CDR2 FQNEAQ. The CDR3 covers 16 residues. Trimming stripped 1 base from V and 1 base from J, with 11 bases between. CDR3 in DNA: TGTGCCAGCAGCTTAGGGCTGGCGGGGAGCAATCAGCCCCAGCATTTT. Amino acids: CASSLGLAGSNQPQHF. The whole variable domain, remainder taken from reference TRBV7-8 and TRBJ1-5, is GAGVSQSPRYKVAKRGQDVALRCDPISGHVSLFWYQQALGQGPEFLTYFQNEAQLDKSGLPSDRFFAERPEGSVSTLKIQRTQQEDSAVYLCASSLGLAGSNQPQHFGDGTRLSIL.

This clonotype has just one count. This clone may be a read error of a much larger clone one base away. The chain combines TRBV6-1 with TRBJ2-5; D is possibly TRBD1 or TRBD2 (5 bases each). V was pared by 7 bases and J by 11 bases, with 23 bases between. Germline CDR1 is MNHNS and CDR2 is SASEGT. The CDR3 spans 14 residues. CDR3 nucleotides: TGTGCCAGCAAGTCTAATTGGGGGAGCTTGGAGCAGTACTTC. This encodes CASKSNWGSLEQYF.

V usage is TRBV29-1 and J usage is TRBJ2-2, with D perhaps matching TRBD1 (6 bases). The CDR3 consists of 14 residues. Germline assignment: CDR1 SQVTM and CDR2 ANQGSEA. Trimming removed 8 bases at V and 1 base at J, with 14 bases between. CDR3 sequence: CSPSSDRNTGELFF. The CDR3 nucleotides read TGCAGCCCCTCCTCGGACAGGAACACCGGGGAGCTGTTTTTT.

The genes are TRBV25-1 and TRBJ1-1; a possible D gene is TRBD1 (5 bases). Trimming took 1 base from V and 5 from J, leaving 14 bases between them. Germline V CDR1 and CDR2: MGHDK, SYGVNS. This CDR3 contains 15 residues. CDR3 residues: CASSESGRVNTEAFF. In DNA form, the CDR3 reads TGTGCCAGCAGTGAATCGGGCAGGGTAAATACTGAAGCTTTCTTT.